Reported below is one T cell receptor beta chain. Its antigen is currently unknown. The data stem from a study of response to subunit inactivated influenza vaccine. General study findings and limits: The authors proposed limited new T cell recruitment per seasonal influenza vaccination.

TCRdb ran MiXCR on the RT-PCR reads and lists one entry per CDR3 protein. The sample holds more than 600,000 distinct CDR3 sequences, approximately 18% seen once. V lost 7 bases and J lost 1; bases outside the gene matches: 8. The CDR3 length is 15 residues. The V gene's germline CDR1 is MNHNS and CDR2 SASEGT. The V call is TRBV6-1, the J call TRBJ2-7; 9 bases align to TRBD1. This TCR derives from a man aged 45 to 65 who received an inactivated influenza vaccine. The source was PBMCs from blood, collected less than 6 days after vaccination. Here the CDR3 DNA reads TGTGCCAGCAAAACAGGACAGGGGACGTCCTACGAGCAGTACTTC. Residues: CASKTGQGTSYEQYF.